Shown below are 31 T cell receptor beta chains from a single sample sequenced in a study of identical twins. TCRdb passed the 5' RACE reads through MiXCR, listing each CDR3 protein once. The repertoire holds 500,000 to 550,000 distinct CDR3 sequences, with approximately 20% as singletons. The data were also submitted as part of a second study, on yellow fever vaccine responses in identical twins.

Material: CD4+ T cells sorted from blood. The receptors shown here come from a woman aged 18-29 years in good health.

This clonotype has at least ten counts. The chain carries TRBV15 and TRBJ2-3, with TRBD2 matching 9 bases. The V and J ends lost 2 bases and 4 bases, in that order; junction bases with no gene match: 10. The CDR3 has 17 amino acids. Germline lookup yields CDR1 LNHNV and CDR2 YYDKDF (reference sequence). The CDR3 here is CATSRPPAGGGADTQYF. CDR3 sequence (DNA): TGTGCCACCAGCAGACCCCCGGCGGGGGGGGGCGCAGATACGCAGTATTTT. Using reference TRBV15 and TRBJ2-3 for the parts outside the CDR3, the full variable domain is DAMVIQNPRYQVTQFGKPVTLSCSQTLNHNVMYWYQQKSSQAPKLLFHYYDKDFNNEADTPDNFQSRRPNTSFCFLDIRSPGLGDTAMYLCATSRPPAGGGADTQYFGPGTRLTVL.

The V gene is TRBV5-1, the J gene TRBJ2-3; tentatively, D is TRBD2 (6 bases). The germline gives CDR1 SGHRS, CDR2 YFSETQ. The length of the CDR3 is 16 residues. The V end was cut by 4 bases, the J end by 2 bases, with 17 bases between. CDR3 DNA sequence: TGCGCCAGCAGCAGGACATCTTCGGGGGTCACAGATACGCAGTATTTT. Translating it yields CASSRTSSGVTDTQYF.

In its sample, this clonotype was seen a few times. The chain employs TRBV27 and TRBJ2-3; 10 bases line up with TRBD2. Unmatched junction bases numbered 9, after V lost 5 bases and J lost 1 base. Germline-derived CDR1 and CDR2 are MNHEY and SMNVEV (reference sequence). The CDR3 totals 17 residues. The CDR3, as DNA: TGTGCCAGCAGTAGGCTAGCGGGAGTGAGTGGCACAGATACGCAGTATTTT. Its protein product is CASSRLAGVSGTDTQYF.

This clonotype was seen more than once but under ten times. The J gene is TRBJ1-6, the V gene TRBV12-3 or TRBV12-4; TRBD1 is a possible D gene (5 bases). This CDR3 has 12 residues. V was shortened by 8 bases and J by 10 bases, with 12 bases between the two germline ends. CDR3 bases: TGTGCCAGCGCGAGGGGTAACTCACCCCTCCACTTT. It codes for CASARGNSPLHF.

This clonotype was observed a few times. V gene TRBV5-1 combines with J gene TRBJ2-1; 7 nucleotides line up with TRBD1. The CDR3 loop spans 14 amino acids. J was trimmed by 6 bases and V by 2 bases; bases with no gene match: 5. The germline gives CDR1 SGHRS, CDR2 YFSETQ. DNA for the CDR3: TGCGCCAGCAGCTTATGGGACAGCTCCAATGAGCAGTTCTTC. Translation gives CASSLWDSSNEQFF.

This chain connects TRBV28 to TRBJ2-4, with D uncertain. This CDR3 contains 17 residues. The germline V gene encodes CDR1 MDHEN and CDR2 SYDVKM. V lost 5 bases and J lost 0, with 17 bases in between. CDR3 DNA sequence: TGTGCCAGCAGTCTAGACAACGGTGATGTAGCCAAAAACATTCAGTACTTC. Its protein is CASSLDNGDVAKNIQYF.

The rearrangement uses TRBV7-9 and TRBJ2-2; the D call may be TRBD1 or TRBD2 (6 bases each). CDR1 is SEHNR, CDR2 FQNEAQ, per germline (reference sequence). The CDR3 contains 16 residues. The V and J ends lost 5 bases and 0 bases respectively, with 13 bases between them. CDR3 nucleotides: TGTGCCAGCAGCCAGAGGGGGGTCACGAACACCGGGGAGCTGTTTTTT. This encodes CASSQRGVTNTGELFF.

V usage is TRBV29-1 and J usage is TRBJ2-1, with D possibly TRBD2 on 5 matching bases. This CDR3 has 15 amino acids. Germline assignment: CDR1 SQVTM and CDR2 ANQGSEA. Trimming took 2 bases from V and 0 from J, leaving 11 bases between them. CDR3 DNA sequence: TGCAGCGTTGAACTTAGTGGGAGCTCCTACAATGAGCAGTTCTTC. As protein: CSVELSGSSYNEQFF.

This rearrangement joins TRBV24-1 to TRBJ1-1; D perhaps matches TRBD1 (5 bases). The V gene lost 6 bases and the J gene lost 1 base, with 8 bases spanning the gap. From germline, CDR1 is KGHDR and CDR2 SFDVKD. This CDR3 spans 13 amino acids. CDR3 DNA sequence: TGTGCCACCAGTAGCCAGGGGAACACTGAAGCTTTCTTT. It translates to CATSSQGNTEAFF.

This clonotype was found a few times. V gene TRBV12-3 or TRBV12-4 combines with J gene TRBJ2-7; the D call may be TRBD1 or TRBD2 (6 bases each). Trimming left V 7 bases short and J 3 bases short, with 7 bases between. This CDR3 has 11 amino acids. The CDR3 loop is CASKGGYEQYF. CDR3 nucleotide sequence: TGTGCCAGCAAGGGGGGCTACGAGCAGTACTTC.

Only a few counts were recorded for this clonotype. This chain joins TRBV5-1 and TRBJ1-2; D is ambiguous. V was clipped by 3 bases and J by 2 bases, with 14 bases between them. The germline CDR1 and CDR2 sequences are SGHRS and YFSETQ. The CDR3 runs to 15 residues. CDR3 DNA: TGCGCCAGCAGCTCTAGTACCGCAGGCAACTATGGCTACACCTTC. It specifies CASSSSTAGNYGYTF.

This clonotype was counted between two and nine times. The J gene is TRBJ1-3, the V gene TRBV20-1, with D possibly matching TRBD1 (6 bases). This CDR3 contains 14 residues. Trimming left V 8 bases short and J 3 bases short, with 17 bases between. Looked up from germline, CDR1 is DFQATT and CDR2 is SNEGSKA (reference sequence). The CDR3 spells CSTRAGGNGNTIYF. CDR3 sequence (DNA): TGCAGTACCAGGGCGGGGGGCAATGGAAACACCATATATTTT.

This clonotype was seen repeatedly, ten times or more. The gene calls are TRBV4-2 and TRBJ1-1; D uncertain. CDR1 LGHNA and CDR2 YNFKEQ come from the germline V gene. This CDR3 region has 15 residues. V lost 5 bases and J 3 bases, leaving 16 bases between the germline ends. Written as DNA, the CDR3 is TGTGCCAGCAGCTCAATGTCGGGGATCCACACTGAAGCTTTCTTT. Amino acid sequence: CASSSMSGIHTEAFF.

The gene calls are TRBV5-1 and TRBJ2-3; 7 bases match TRBD2. J was trimmed by 6 bases and V by 1 base; bases with no gene match: 8. CDR3 length: 15 residues. Per the germline V gene, CDR1 is SGHRS and CDR2 is YFSETQ. The CDR3 protein is CASSLLAGLWDTQYF. CDR3 coding DNA: TGCGCCAGCAGCTTGTTAGCGGGCCTCTGGGATACGCAGTATTTT.

The chain carries TRBV20-1 and TRBJ2-2, with D possibly matching TRBD1 (5 bases). Germline loops: CDR1 DFQATT, CDR2 SNEGSKA (reference sequence). V gave up 3 bases and J gave up 0 bases, with 11 bases separating them. The CDR3 totals 15 residues. The CDR3 DNA reads as TGCAGTGCTAGGGCGACAGATCCGAACACCGGGGAGCTGTTTTTT. Translating gives CSARATDPNTGELFF.

This clonotype was counted only a few times. The rearrangement joins TRBV12-3 or TRBV12-4 to TRBJ1-1, with D possibly matching TRBD1 (5 bases). The CDR3 is 15 residues long. Trimming took off 3 bases at V and 1 base at J, with 12 bases between the two ends. The CDR3 spells CASSFSGAGNTEAFF. The DNA for the CDR3 is TGTGCCAGCAGTTTCTCCGGGGCTGGGAACACTGAAGCTTTCTTT.

The chain joins TRBV18 to TRBJ1-2, with D hard to call. The V gene lost 1 base and the J gene lost 3 bases, with 6 bases spanning the gap. The CDR3 is 13 amino acids. Germline V CDR1 and CDR2: KGHSH, LQKENI. The CDR3 loop reads CASSPQEDYGYTF. CDR3 DNA: TGTGCCAGCTCACCACAGGAGGACTATGGCTACACCTTC. Based on the CDR3 plus reference TRBV18 and TRBJ1-2, the full variable domain is NAGVMQNPRHLVRRRGQEARLRCSPMKGHSHVYWYRQLPEEGLKFMVYLQKENIIDESGMPKERFSAEFPKEGPSILRIQQVVRGDSAAYFCASSPQEDYGYTFGSGTRLTVV.

The V call is TRBV24-1, the J call TRBJ1-1; possible D gene TRBD1, 5 bases. Germline CDR1 reads KGHDR; CDR2 reads SFDVKD. Trimming stripped 5 bases from V and 5 bases from J, with 11 bases between. The CDR3 totals 13 residues. The CDR3 region has the DNA TGTGCCACCAGTGTGGGACCTTGGACTGAAGCTTTCTTT. It specifies CATSVGPWTEAFF.

This clonotype has only a few counts. V and J are TRBV20-1 and TRBJ2-7, with 8 bases that match TRBD2. Germline CDR1 and CDR2: DFQATT and SNEGSKA (reference sequence). With V trimmed by 1 base and J by 3 bases, 8 bases remained unmatched. This CDR3 region has 15 residues. The CDR3 sequence: CSARVQAGESYEQYV. CDR3 sequence (DNA): TGCAGTGCTAGAGTTCAAGCGGGGGAGAGCTACGAGCAGTACGTC.

The CDR3 DNA reads as TGCGCCAGCAGCTTGGAATTAGGGAGTCCAAAAGCTTTCTTT. Its translation is CASSLELGSPKAFF. This rearrangement joins TRBV5-1 to TRBJ1-1; D remains unclear. Germline CDR1 is SGHRS and CDR2 is YFSETQ. Trimming pared 0 bases from V and 9 bases from J, leaving 15 bases between. The CDR3 is 14 amino acids.

The chain has TRBV2 and TRBJ2-1; possibly TRBD2 for D (5 bases). The V and J ends lost 8 bases and 7 bases respectively, with 18 bases between them. In germline, CDR1 is SNHLY, CDR2 FYNNEI. The length of the CDR3 is 14 residues. Here the CDR3 DNA reads TGTGCCAGCCCTCAGACTTCGGGGATGAATGAGCAGTTCTTC. It is translated as CASPQTSGMNEQFF.

This clonotype occurred a few times. The chain couples TRBV19 to TRBJ1-2; D is undetermined. V lost 5 bases and J 5 bases, leaving 9 bases between the germline ends. CDR3 length: 12 residues. In germline, CDR1 is LNHDA, CDR2 SQIVND (reference sequence). The CDR3 is CASSSLGYGYTF. The CDR3 DNA sequence: TGTGCCAGTAGTTCGCTTGGTTATGGCTACACCTTC.

The CDR3 region is CSALLGSTTDTQYF. DNA of the CDR3: TGCAGTGCCCTCCTCGGGAGTACCACAGATACGCAGTATTTT. The chain carries TRBV20-1 and TRBJ2-3; perhaps TRBD2 as D (6 bases). CDR1 DFQATT and CDR2 SNEGSKA come from the germline V gene (reference sequence). This CDR3 contains 14 residues. V lost 6 bases to trimming and J lost 2 bases, with 15 bases between them.

This clonotype has just a few counts. The V and J genes are TRBV18 and TRBJ2-5; D might be TRBD2 (5 bases). V was shortened by 5 bases and J by 3 bases, with 16 bases between the two germline ends. There are 15 residues in the CDR3. Germline CDR1 reads KGHSH; CDR2 reads LQKENI. The CDR3 nucleotides read TGTGCCAGCTCAGTGATGGGAGCCAAGAAAGAGACCCAGTACTTC. This codes for CASSVMGAKKETQYF.

The gene calls are TRBV6-2 or TRBV6-3 and TRBJ2-3; TRBD2 matches at 15 bases. V dropped 5 bases and J dropped 3; count of bases not matched to a gene: 9. Germline-derived CDR1 and CDR2 are MNHEY and SVGEGT. The CDR3 consists of 18 residues. CDR3 amino acids: CASSRGLAGGQRTDTQYF. CDR3 DNA: TGTGCCAGCAGTCGAGGACTAGCGGGAGGGCAGAGGACAGATACGCAGTATTTT.

The chain carries TRBV6-5 and TRBJ1-6, with a possible D match to TRBD1 (5 bases). Germline CDR1 MNHEY, CDR2 SVGAGI. The CDR3 has 15 amino acids. V shed 2 bases and J shed 9 bases, with 14 bases lying between them. CDR3 DNA: TGTGCCAGCAGTTACCGGACATCTTGGGGTTCACCCCTCCACTTT. Translated, it gives CASSYRTSWGSPLHF.

This clonotype was seen a few times. CDR3 DNA sequence: TGTGCCATCAGGACAGGGGGCGTAGATACGCAGTATTTT. Amino acid sequence: CAIRTGGVDTQYF. The chain employs TRBV12-3 or TRBV12-4 and TRBJ2-3; 11 positions match TRBD1. V lost 10 bases, J lost 5 bases, and 5 bases stayed unmatched. The CDR3 length is 13 residues.

The J gene is TRBJ1-2, the V gene TRBV4-1; D unclear. CDR3 length equals 17 residues. Germline V gene sequence: CDR1 MGHRA, CDR2 YSYEKL. Trimming removed 1 base from V and 2 bases from J, with 17 bases in between. The CDR3 coding sequence is TGCGCCAGCAGCCAAGGGGTCAGGACGACCTCCAACTATGGCTACACCTTC. Amino acids: CASSQGVRTTSNYGYTF.

CDR3 residues: CASSRGQDKNYGYTF. CDR3 sequence (DNA): TGCGCCAGCAGCAGGGGACAGGATAAGAACTATGGCTACACCTTC. The V gene is TRBV5-1, the J gene TRBJ1-2, with 8 nucleotides matching TRBD1. V lost 4 bases to trimming and J lost 2 bases; unmatched junction nucleotides: 7. The length of the CDR3 is 15 residues. Per germline, CDR1 SGHRS and CDR2 YFSETQ.

The rearrangement links TRBV6-1 to TRBJ2-7; D unresolved. The CDR3 contains 15 residues. V lost 2 bases, J lost 3 bases, and 14 bases lay in between. Germline V CDR1 and CDR2: MNHNS, SASEGT. CDR3 bases: TGTGCCAGCAGTGAAATTACGGCAAACGTCTACGAGCAGTACTTC. It is translated as CASSEITANVYEQYF.

The V call is TRBV20-1, the J call TRBJ2-3; D is unresolved. Per germline, CDR1 DFQATT and CDR2 SNEGSKA (reference sequence). The V gene lost 0 bases and the J gene lost 3 bases, with 16 bases spanning the gap. CDR3 size: 16 residues. CDR3 bases: TGCAGTGCTAGAGATCACACCCCTCTGGGGACAGATACGCAGTATTTT. The encoded protein is CSARDHTPLGTDTQYF.